This TCR beta chain appears in the sequencing data of a study of T cells in Graves' hyperthyroidism and ophthalmopathy. Amplified regions were TCR beta CDR3 sequences from RNA transcripts. RT-PCR in the first round (using the HTBI primer set) targeted the TCR CDR3. TCRdb re-derived calls from the multiplex PCR reads in MiXCR, one entry per CDR3 protein. Counted here are hundreds of thousands of distinct CDR3 sequences, 13% to 15% occurring once; the ten biggest clones make up roughly 10%. V gave up 3 bases and J gave up 7 bases; unmatched junction bases: 17. This CDR3 spans 18 amino acids. Germline V CDR1 and CDR2: MDHEN, SYDVKM.

Sequencing was done on a sample of blood. The V gene is TRBV28, the J gene TRBJ2-2; 7 bases match TRBD2. This TCR came from a woman under 30 with Graves' hyperthyroidism. The CDR3 protein is CASSFEGRGGPSLGELFF. Written as DNA, the CDR3 is TGTGCCAGCAGTTTTGAGGGGAGGGGAGGGCCGTCCCTCGGGGAGCTGTTTTTT. Looking up the rest from reference TRBV28 and TRBJ2-2 gives the full variable domain: DVKVTQSSRYLVKRTGEKVFLECVQDMDHENMFWYRQDPGLGLRLIYFSYDVKMKEKGDIPEGYSVSREKKERFSLILESASTNQTSMYLCASSFEGRGGPSLGELFFGEGSRLTVL.